This TCR beta chain appears in the sequencing data of a study of early T cells in non-severe SARS-CoV-2 infection. The wider study: It was bulk RNA from unsorted whole blood that was sequenced, and the chains were unpaired.

One entry per CDR3 protein, called by TCRdb with MiXCR from the 5' RACE reads. This table holds around 52,000 distinct CDR3 sequences, roughly 11% found once. Trimming took off 4 bases at V and 4 bases at J, with 7 bases between the two ends. The germline CDR1 and CDR2 sequences are MGHDK and SYGVNS. The CDR3 covers 12 residues. The material sequenced was whole blood. This sequence joins TRBV25-1 and TRBJ1-2; D remains unclear. This TCR derives from an adult who was a healthcare worker with PCR-confirmed SARS-CoV-2 infection or an uninfected control (not recorded which). The CDR3 sequence: CASSGPGYGYTF. CDR3 DNA sequence: TGTGCCAGCAGTGGACCGGGCTATGGCTACACCTTC.